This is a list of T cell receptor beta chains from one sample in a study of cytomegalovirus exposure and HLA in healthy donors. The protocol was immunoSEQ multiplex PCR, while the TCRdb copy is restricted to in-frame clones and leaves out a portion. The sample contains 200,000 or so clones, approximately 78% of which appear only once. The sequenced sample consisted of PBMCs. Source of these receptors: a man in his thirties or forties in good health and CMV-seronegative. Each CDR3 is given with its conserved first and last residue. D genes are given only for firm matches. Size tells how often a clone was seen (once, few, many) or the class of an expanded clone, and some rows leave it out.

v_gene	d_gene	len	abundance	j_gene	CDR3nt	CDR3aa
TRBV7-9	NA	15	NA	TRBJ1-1	TGTGCCAGCAGCTTTGACGGGACACTAAACACTGAAGCTTTCTTT	CASSFDGTLNTEAFF
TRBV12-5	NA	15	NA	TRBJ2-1	TGTGCTAGTGGTTTGGTCGGGTGGGAGTGGGATGAGCAGTTCTTC	CASGLVGWEWDEQFF
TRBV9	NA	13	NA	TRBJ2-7	TGTGCCAGCAGCGTAGACTCCTCCTACGAGCAGTACTTC	CASSVDSSYEQYF
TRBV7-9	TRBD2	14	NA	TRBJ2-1	TGTGCCAGCAGCTTAGTCGGGGGGGGAGGTGAGCAGTTCTTC	CASSLVGGGGEQFF
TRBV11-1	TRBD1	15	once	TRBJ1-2	TGTGCCAGCAGCCCCCGGACAGGGTCCATCTATGGCTACACCTTC	CASSPRTGSIYGYTF
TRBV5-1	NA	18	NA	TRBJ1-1	TGCGCCAGCAGCTTAGTTCTCGGACTCGGACAGCGGAACACTGAAGCTTTCTTT	CASSLVLGLGQRNTEAFF
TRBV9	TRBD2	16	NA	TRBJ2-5	TGTGCCAGCAGCGCTGGGACTAGCGGGGGGCAAGAGACCCAGTACTTC	CASSAGTSGGQETQYF
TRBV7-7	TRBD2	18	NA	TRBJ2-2	TGTGCTAGCAGCTTACTCTCCCATAGCGGGGCGAACACCGGGGAGCTGTTTTTT	CASSLLSHSGANTGELFF
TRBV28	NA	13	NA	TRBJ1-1	TGTGCCAGCAGTGAGGGGGGGGTTACTGAAGCTTTCTTT	CASSEGGVTEAFF
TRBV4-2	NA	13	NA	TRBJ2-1	TGTGCCAGCAGCCAAGATCCGGACAATGAGCAGTTCTTC	CASSQDPDNEQFF
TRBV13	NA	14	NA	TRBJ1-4	TGTGCCAGCACCACGCGGGGAACTAATGAAAAACTGTTTTTT	CASTTRGTNEKLFF
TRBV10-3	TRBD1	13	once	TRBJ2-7	TGTGCCAGCATGGACAGGGGAGAGTACGAGCAGTACTTC	CASMDRGEYEQYF
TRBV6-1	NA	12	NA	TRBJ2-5	TGTGCCAGCAGGGGGCCTCAAGAGACCCAGTACTTC	CASRGPQETQYF
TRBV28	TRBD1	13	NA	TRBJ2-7	TGTGCCAGCAGCCCGGGACAGTACTACGAGCAGTACTTC	CASSPGQYYEQYF
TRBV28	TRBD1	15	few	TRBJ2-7	TGTGCCAGCAGTGACATAGGACAGGGCTCCTACGAGCAGTACTTC	CASSDIGQGSYEQYF
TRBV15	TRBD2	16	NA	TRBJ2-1	TGTGCCACCAGCACCGGACTAGCGGGGGTCGACAATGAGCAGTTCTTC	CATSTGLAGVDNEQFF